This paragraph covers one TCR beta chain sequence. No antigen is known for it. Base qualities are not recorded, but no much larger clone differs from it by a single base. In the germline V gene, CDR1 corresponds to LGHNA and CDR2 to YSLEER. V drops 1 base and J drops 7 bases, leaving 10 bases in between. From its cysteine to its phenylalanine, the CDR3 spans 14 amino acids. The CDR3 DNA has 42 bases and is translated from base 1. This entry comes from a study of T cell responses to AZD1222 COVID-19 vaccine (dated by TCRdb to about 2021). Regarding the study in general: AZD1222 recipients whose second dose came at about 4 weeks and those whose second dose came at about 12 weeks were combined into one group, since spike-specific TCR depth and breadth did not differ between the two schedules. TCR sequencing was performed for 233 trial participants, of whom roughly 200 were given two doses of AZD1222 and approximately 25 were given two doses of MenACWY control vaccine. Trial participants were enrolled by age into subgroups of 18-55, 56-69 and 70-plus years, and roughly 150, 30 and 60 TCR-sequenced participants, respectively, were included in these subgroups.

The study at large found these results: Spike-specific TCR breadth and depth rose significantly after two AZD1222 doses compared with day 0 and with MenACWY recipients. Reportedly, almost half of the unique spike-specific TCRs recognized epitopes lying outside the regions that are mutated in the B.1.351 and B.1.1.7 variants. Participants were mostly white British and included more females than males, and it was suggested by the authors that clonal diversity may have been underestimated. CD4 TCRs associated with the vaccine covered the entire spike protein, and the dominant responses were in regions 160-218 and 743-854. Only five to seven AZD1222 recipients were SARS-CoV-2 seropositive at baseline, limiting conclusions about previously exposed vaccinees. The 56-69-year group was small, and its depth increase did not reach significance, likely because of low power. Because no day 14 peak-response samples were available, repertoires were characterized only after the peak T cell response.

The time point label of this sample denotes: baseline before first vaccination. Vaccinee samples were obtained from the UK trials COV001 and COV002, which included a single-blind randomized controlled phase 2/3 trial of AZD1222 (ChAdOx1 nCoV-19) in healthy adults. Trial participant PBMC samples were collected at day 0 and day 28 after the second dose for TCRbeta chain sequencing. The CDR3 regions of human TCRbeta chains were analyzed by immunosequencing. In the original analysis: Repertoire TCRs were matched against a reference library of SARS-CoV-2-specific TCRs generated with the MIRA antigen-specificity platform. Breadth was defined as the fraction of unique TCRs that were SARS-CoV-2-associated. Depth was defined as the fraction of total T cells that were SARS-CoV-2-associated. Using the MIRA data, each spike-specific TCR was assigned both to the spike region to which the TCR was reactive and to a CD4 or CD8 class. Log10-transformed breadth and depth values were compared by one-way ANOVA with Sidak's multiple comparisons tests. The source is immuneACCESS, and TCRdb retained only in-frame sequences with V and J called. Part of the clones is not carried over; for the studies checked, unresolved V genes explain less than half of this, and the remainder is unexplained. D and trimming come from the DNA, and the V and J calls and clone size come from that table. Here the sample has about 130,000 clones; just over 85% occur a single time. About 12% of the sample rests with the top ten.

Sequenced here: peripheral blood, sampled on day 0 of AZD1222 vaccination. This clonotype was obtained from an adult in good health. The chain couples TRBV4-3 to TRBJ2-2; the D gene cannot be named for sure. The CDR3 in this case is CASSQVSRSGELFF. Here is the DNA: TGCGCCAGCAGCCAAGTGTCGCGGAGCGGGGAGCTGTTTTTT.